The next 25 T cell receptor beta chains were all read from a single sample in a study of cytomegalovirus exposure and HLA in healthy donors. This PCR relied on a set of 60 Vbeta primers and 13 Jbeta primers. Some clones are missing from TCRdb's copy, which holds only in-frame ones; the method was immunoSEQ multiplex PCR. Of approximately 110,000 clones detected, about 74% appear once; the ten largest clones hold around 4.2%. Sequencing used PBMCs. The receptors shown here come from a woman aged 50 to 60 in good health and CMV-seropositive.

This sequence joins TRBV6-5 and TRBJ2-1; 9 nucleotides agree with TRBD2. The CDR3 has 14 amino acids. The germline CDR1 and CDR2 sequences are MNHEY and SVGAGI. The ends lost 5 bases at V and 7 bases at J; junction bases unmatched: 6. In DNA form, the CDR3 reads TGTGCCAGCAGTGGGCTAGCGGGGCGGAATGAGCAGTTCTTC. Residues: CASSGLAGRNEQFF.

The genes are TRBV6-4 and TRBJ1-2, with D maybe TRBD1 (5 bases). Trimming took off 2 bases at V and 5 bases at J, with 15 bases between the two ends. This CDR3 is 15 amino acids long. Germline CDR1 and CDR2: MRHNA and SNTAGT. The CDR3 protein is CASSDGLAGLYGYTF. The CDR3 bases are TGTGCCAGCAGTGACGGGTTGGCAGGGCTTTATGGCTACACCTTC.

This chain links TRBV30 with TRBJ1-5; 7 bases are shared with TRBD1. The junction had 7 bases not matched to a gene; V was cut back by 2 bases and J by 3 bases. Germline V gives CDR1 GTSNPN, CDR2 SVGIG (reference sequence). The CDR3 is made up of 15 amino acids. The CDR3 nucleotides read TGTGCCTGGAGTAAGATACAGGGGATCAATCAGCCCCAGCATTTT. Amino acid sequence: CAWSKIQGINQPQHF.

The J gene is TRBJ2-7, the V gene TRBV6-1, with 10 bases lining up with TRBD1. Losses at the gene ends were 6 bases for V and 4 bases for J; bases not matched to a gene: 6. The CDR3 has 14 residues. Germline CDR1 is MNHNS and CDR2 is SASEGT. The CDR3 is CASSDRGLSYEQYF. The CDR3 DNA sequence: TGTGCCAGCAGCGACAGGGGGCTGTCATACGAGCAGTACTTC.

The chain couples TRBV5-6 to TRBJ2-5; D is perhaps TRBD2 (5 bases). The CDR3 sequence is 13 residues long. V was clipped by 4 bases and J by 5 bases, with 12 bases between them. Germline V gene sequence: CDR1 SGHDT, CDR2 YYEEEE. The CDR3 bases are TGTGCCAGCAGCCCGATATCGGGGGAGACCCAGTACTTC. The encoded protein is CASSPISGETQYF.

The chain combines TRBV28 with TRBJ1-4; the match to TRBD1 covers 8 bases. Unmatched junction bases numbered 8, after V lost 7 bases and J lost 1 base. Germline CDR1 and CDR2: MDHEN and SYDVKM. The CDR3 runs to 16 residues. In DNA form, the CDR3 reads TGTGCCAGCATTCCAGGGGGCGCGGTAACTAATGAAAAACTGTTTTTT. Translation: CASIPGGAVTNEKLFF.

This clone has only one observation. V usage is TRBV9 and J usage is TRBJ2-1, with 11 bases matching TRBD2. This CDR3 has 16 residues. The V and J ends lost 3 bases and 6 bases, in that order; junction bases with no gene match: 8. Per germline, CDR1 SGDLS and CDR2 YYNGEE. The CDR3 region is CASSGTGTSGVNEQFF. CDR3 in DNA: TGTGCCAGCAGCGGGACCGGGACTAGCGGCGTCAATGAGCAGTTCTTC.

The chain carries TRBV7-3 and TRBJ2-3, with D maybe TRBD1 (5 bases). Germline V gives CDR1 SGHTA, CDR2 FQGTGA. With 2 bases removed from V and 2 bases from J, the gap between germline ends came to 8 bases. The CDR3 loop spans 14 amino acids. Here the CDR3 reads CASSLSGYTDTQYF. CDR3 DNA: TGTGCCAGCAGCTTATCAGGGTACACAGATACGCAGTATTTT.

The CDR3 protein is CASSRRDTSYEQYF. In nucleotides, the CDR3 is TGTGCCAGCAGTCGCCGGGACACATCCTACGAGCAGTACTTC. The gene calls are TRBV6-5 and TRBJ2-7; D might be TRBD1 (6 bases). V lost 5 bases and J 1 base, leaving 12 bases between the germline ends. CDR1 is MNHEY and CDR2 is SVGAGI in the germline V gene. This CDR3 has 14 residues.

The genes are TRBV2 and TRBJ2-7; D perhaps matches TRBD2 (6 bases). Trimming removed 5 bases at V and 2 bases at J, with 13 bases between. There are 14 residues in the CDR3. Germline CDR1 reads SNHLY; CDR2 reads FYNNEI. The CDR3 region has the DNA TGTGCCAGCAGTATAAGGGACTTGACCTACGAGCAGTACTTC. As protein: CASSIRDLTYEQYF.

This clone was seen only a few times. V is TRBV6-1 and J is TRBJ2-3; 9 bases fit TRBD1. Germline V gives CDR1 MNHNS, CDR2 SASEGT. CDR3 length equals 18 residues. After removal of 1 base from V and 6 bases from J, the junction contained 14 bases not matched to a gene. The CDR3 reads CASSEVSAPGQGHDTQYF. The CDR3 DNA sequence: TGTGCCAGCAGTGAAGTGTCGGCACCGGGACAGGGACATGATACGCAGTATTTT.

This sequence joins TRBV5-5 and TRBJ2-6, with D perhaps matching TRBD2 (5 bases). Between the trimmed V and J ends, which lost 4 bases and 4 bases, there was a span of 9 bases. This CDR3 comprises 14 residues. Germline V gene data show CDR1 as SGHKS and CDR2 as YYEKEE (reference sequence). Here the CDR3 reads CASSRDSGANVLTF. The CDR3 DNA reads TGTGCCAGCAGCCGGGATAGCGGGGCCAACGTCCTGACTTTC.

The count of this clone is one. The chain joins TRBV7-8 to TRBJ2-1; D possibly corresponds to TRBD2 (7 bases). Germline-derived CDR1 and CDR2 are SGHVS and FQNEAQ. With 7 bases removed from V and 0 bases from J, the gap between germline ends came to 19 bases. The CDR3 consists of 17 residues. CDR3 loop: CASTLGGAGSSYNEQFF. The CDR3 DNA follows: TGTGCCAGCACCCTAGGGGGGGCGGGGAGCTCCTACAATGAGCAGTTCTTC.

The chain couples TRBV2 to TRBJ2-1; 9 positions agree with TRBD1. This CDR3 comprises 15 residues. The germline V gene has CDR1 SNHLY and CDR2 FYNNEI. Unmatched junction bases numbered 12, after V lost 7 bases and J lost 8 bases. CDR3 in amino acids: CASTLGQGGVHEQFF. CDR3 DNA sequence: TGTGCCAGCACCCTGGGACAGGGAGGGGTCCATGAGCAGTTCTTC.

This clone showed up just a few times. V gene TRBV15 combines with J gene TRBJ1-2; TRBD1 matches 9 bases. The CDR3 loop spans 14 amino acids. Germline CDR1 LNHNV, CDR2 YYDKDF (reference sequence). Losses at the gene ends were 3 bases for V and 8 bases for J; bases not matched to a gene: 7. CDR3 sequence: CATSRAGTGRGYTF. DNA of the CDR3: TGTGCCACCAGCAGGGCGGGGACAGGGCGAGGCTACACCTTC.

The chain joins TRBV18 to TRBJ1-3; the D is unclear. Germline V lookup: CDR1 KGHSH, CDR2 LQKENI. Trimming left V 3 bases short and J 8 bases short, with 8 bases between. The CDR3 extends over 12 amino acids. CDR3 protein: CASSPRGDTIYF. The CDR3 nucleotides read TGTGCCAGCTCACCCAGAGGAGACACCATATATTTT.

This clone came up a few times. The rearrangement uses TRBV6-5 and TRBJ2-3; 7 bases line up with TRBD1. The CDR3 consists of 15 residues. Germline values: CDR1 MNHEY, CDR2 SVGAGI. J lost 1 base, V lost 4 bases, and 5 bases had no gene match. The CDR3 DNA reads as TGTGCCAGCAGTTCGGGGACAGTCGGCACAGATACGCAGTATTTT. This gives the protein CASSSGTVGTDTQYF.

The chain links TRBV2 to TRBJ2-7; D gene unclear. Trimming removed 6 bases at V and 3 bases at J, with 12 bases between. The germline V gene encodes CDR1 SNHLY and CDR2 FYNNEI. This CDR3 is 13 amino acids long. The CDR3, as DNA: TGTGCCAGCAGCCTTGCGGCCCTCTACGAGCAGTACTTC. As protein: CASSLAALYEQYF.

V usage is TRBV25-1 and J usage is TRBJ2-5, with 7 bases lining up with TRBD1. The CDR3 is 15 amino acids. V was clipped by 4 bases and J by 4 bases; unmatched bases: 9. Looked up from germline, CDR1 is MGHDK and CDR2 is SYGVNS. CDR3 residues: CASSGRQGFRETQYF. The CDR3 DNA sequence: TGTGCCAGCAGTGGGAGACAGGGTTTTCGAGAGACCCAGTACTTC.

The rearrangement joins TRBV9 to TRBJ1-6; 11 bases are shared with TRBD1. Germline V gene sequence: CDR1 SGDLS, CDR2 YYNGEE. CDR3 length: 14 residues. The V gene end was trimmed by 3 bases and the J gene end by 10 bases; junction bases not matched to a gene: 3. The CDR3 DNA is TGTGCCAGCAGCGGGACAGGGGGCTTATCACCCCTCCACTTT. Protein: CASSGTGGLSPLHF.

On this clone itself: A far larger clone is a single base away, which makes a read error likely. Other DNA sequences within the sample encode an identical CDR3. This chain connects TRBV7-9 to TRBJ2-3; D possibly corresponds to TRBD1 (5 bases). V was shortened by 5 bases and J by 7 bases, with 22 bases between the two germline ends. The CDR3 totals 16 residues. The germline V gene has CDR1 SEHNR and CDR2 FQNEAQ (reference sequence). CDR3 sequence reads: CASSPEIGAIRNTQYF. Here the CDR3 DNA reads TGTGCCAGCAGCCCAGAAATAGGGGCTATCCGAAATACGCAGTATTTT.

The chain is built from TRBV18 and TRBJ2-7; D is possibly TRBD1 (6 bases). The CDR3 contains 13 residues. CDR1 is KGHSH, CDR2 LQKENI, per germline. V dropped 4 bases and J dropped 2 bases, with 9 bases sitting between them. DNA of the CDR3: TGTGCCAGCTCACTTAGGACAGCCTACGAGCAGTACTTC. Translating it yields CASSLRTAYEQYF.

This clone came up once. This chain joins TRBV11-2 and TRBJ1-2, with a tentative D call TRBD1 (5 bases). CDR1 and CDR2 (germline): SGHAT, FQNNGV. V dropped 5 bases and J dropped 3 bases, with 16 bases sitting between them. The CDR3 totals 15 residues. The CDR3 is CASSPMGQGYYGYTF. The CDR3 nucleotides read TGTGCCAGCAGCCCCATGGGGCAGGGCTACTATGGCTACACCTTC.

The chain uses TRBV7-6 and TRBJ2-5; 7 bases align to TRBD1. With the DNA end fitting TRBJ2-7 better, the J assignment may be wrong. The CDR3 contains 16 residues. Per germline, CDR1 SGHVS and CDR2 FNYEAQ. The CDR3 spells CASSLQGGQLRGEQYF. The CDR3 bases are TGTGCCAGCAGCTTACAAGGGGGACAGCTCCGCGGCGAGCAGTACTTC.

For the CDR3, the DNA is TGTGCCAGCAGTTTATCGGGGGGCGAGCAGTACTTC. Protein: CASSLSGGEQYF. The rearrangement links TRBV28 to TRBJ2-7; 7 bases match TRBD2. The V gene's germline CDR1 is MDHEN and CDR2 SYDVKM. The CDR3 covers 12 residues. The ends lost 1 base at V and 6 bases at J; junction bases unmatched: 0.